Below are 16 T cell receptor beta chains sequenced from a single sample in a study of spatial heterogeneity in lung cancer. Whole-study findings and limits: Expanded alpha and beta TCR counts within tumors tracked tumor mutation counts.

A single record per CDR3 protein comes from TCRdb applying MiXCR to the 5' RACE reads. The sample lists 2,200 or so distinct CDR3 sequences; about 15% were seen once. No antigen has been identified for these receptors. Time point given: sample taken at primary tumor resection. The specimen was lung tumor tissue, collected at surgery. The source is a male donor with early-stage non-small cell lung cancer.

This clonotype is labeled as medium-sized. The chain couples TRBV7-3 to TRBJ2-1, with 8 bases that match TRBD2. The germline V gene encodes CDR1 SGHTA and CDR2 FQGTGA. V gave up 4 bases and J gave up 10 bases; unmatched junction bases: 18. This CDR3 is built from 17 residues. In nucleotides, the CDR3 is TGTGCCAGCAGCTATACTGGCGGGGGGACTCTCTTTAGGGAGCAGTTCTTC. It codes for CASSYTGGGTLFREQFF.

The DNA for the CDR3 is TGTGCCAGCAGCTTAGCTGGGGCCTATTCACCCCTCCACTTT. It codes for CASSLAGAYSPLHF. The rearrangement uses TRBV7-9 and TRBJ1-6, with D perhaps matching TRBD1 (5 bases). CDR3 length: 14 residues. CDR1 and CDR2 (germline): SEHNR, FQNEAQ (reference sequence). Between the trimmed V and J ends, which lost 0 bases and 8 bases, there was a span of 8 bases.

V and J are TRBV2 and TRBJ2-7; the match to TRBD1 covers 7 bases. The CDR3 sequence is 16 residues long. Germline lookup yields CDR1 SNHLY and CDR2 FYNNEI. V lost 6 bases, J lost 2 bases, and 13 bases stayed unmatched. CDR3 nucleotides: TGTGCCAGCAGCCCAGGCGAGGGGGCTCTTACCTACGAGCAGTACTTC. It yields the protein CASSPGEGALTYEQYF.

This clonotype is deemed medium-sized. This chain uses TRBV7-8 with TRBJ1-2; D uncertain. Germline V lookup: CDR1 SGHVS, CDR2 FQNEAQ. This CDR3 region has 13 residues. Deletions cut 2 bases from V and 1 base from J, with 5 bases between. The CDR3 loop is CASSLRRNYGYTF. Written as DNA, the CDR3 is TGTGCCAGCAGCTTAAGGCGTAACTATGGCTACACCTTC.

The table lists this clonotype with a few counts. The chain joins TRBV7-8 to TRBJ2-4; TRBD1 might be the D (8 bases). The CDR3 extends over 14 amino acids. Deletions cut 4 bases from V and 6 bases from J, with 13 bases between. Germline lookup yields CDR1 SGHVS and CDR2 FQNEAQ. The CDR3 nucleotides read TGTGCCAGCAGCTCGAACAGGGGGGGAAACATTCAGTACTTC. Translated, it gives CASSSNRGGNIQYF. Based on the CDR3 plus reference TRBV7-8 and TRBJ2-4, the full variable domain is GAGVSQSPRYKVAKRGQDVALRCDPISGHVSLFWYQQALGQGPEFLTYFQNEAQLDKSGLPSDRFFAERPEGSVSTLKIQRTQQEDSAVYLCASSSNRGGNIQYFGAGTRLSVL.

This clonotype is medium-sized by share. This chain links TRBV7-2 with TRBJ2-3; D is uncertain. The CDR3 covers 13 residues. Germline assignment: CDR1 SGHTA and CDR2 FQGNSA. Trimming removed 0 bases at V and 7 bases at J, with 8 bases between. The CDR3 region is CASSLARTNTQYF. CDR3 nucleotide sequence: TGTGCCAGCAGCTTAGCCAGAACTAATACGCAGTATTTT.

This clonotype qualifies as hyperexpanded. CDR3 coding DNA: TGCGCCAGCAGCCAAGATGTGGGGACGGATAGACTGTTTTTT. Its translation: CASSQDVGTDRLFF. This chain joins TRBV4-1 and TRBJ1-4, with D perhaps TRBD1 (5 bases). The CDR3 consists of 14 residues. Per the germline V gene, CDR1 is MGHRA and CDR2 is YSYEKL. V was shortened by 0 bases and J by 13 bases, with 15 bases between the two germline ends.

This clonotype was observed many times. The V gene is TRBV15, the J gene TRBJ2-3; 7 nucleotides match TRBD2. The ends lost 8 bases at V and 2 bases at J; junction bases unmatched: 7. CDR1 is LNHNV, CDR2 YYDKDF, per germline (reference sequence). This CDR3 spans 14 amino acids. CDR3 nucleotides: TGTGCCACCGATAAAGCGGGGTTCACAGATACGCAGTATTTT. As protein: CATDKAGFTDTQYF.

The rearrangement uses TRBV6-5 and TRBJ1-2, with D possibly matching TRBD1 (5 bases). The ends were cut back, 0 bases at V and 4 bases at J, with 18 bases in the middle. The length of the CDR3 is 17 residues. Germline V gene data show CDR1 as MNHEY and CDR2 as SVGAGI. This CDR3 reads CASSYSTRGQGRYGYTF. The CDR3 region has the DNA TGTGCCAGCAGTTACTCCACCCGTGGGCAGGGACGCTATGGCTACACCTTC.

This clonotype is deemed medium-sized. CDR3 DNA: TGCAGTGCTAGAGCCGGACTAGCGGATTTGAGCTCCTACAATGAGCAGTTCTTC. Protein product: CSARAGLADLSSYNEQFF. The chain links TRBV20-1 to TRBJ2-1, with TRBD2 matching 10 bases. After removal of 1 base from V and 0 bases from J, the junction contained 9 bases not matched to a gene. The CDR3 sequence is 18 residues long. Germline lookup yields CDR1 DFQATT and CDR2 SNEGSKA (reference sequence).

A few counts support this clonotype. This chain uses TRBV5-4 with TRBJ2-5; no clear D gene. V lost 1 base and J lost 5, with 9 bases in between. CDR3 length: 13 residues. CDR1 is SGHNT, CDR2 YYREEE, per germline (reference sequence). CDR3 sequence: CASSLKVVETQYF. DNA for the CDR3: TGTGCCAGCAGCTTGAAAGTGGTCGAGACCCAGTACTTC.

In its sample, this clonotype is medium-sized. The chain recombines TRBV6-5 with TRBJ2-1; 8 bases map to TRBD2. V lost 4 bases to trimming and J lost 8 bases; unmatched junction nucleotides: 10. The CDR3 sequence is 15 residues long. Germline values: CDR1 MNHEY, CDR2 SVGAGI. The DNA for the CDR3 is TGTGCCAGCAGTTTTATGACTAGCGCCAGCGATGAGCAGTTCTTC. Amino acid sequence: CASSFMTSASDEQFF.

By sample share, this clonotype is medium-sized (0.01 to 0.1%). The chain is built from TRBV18 and TRBJ2-1; a weak D match, TRBD2 (5 bases). Germline values: CDR1 KGHSH, CDR2 LQKENI. There are 15 residues in the CDR3. The V gene lost 4 bases and the J gene lost 6 bases, with 16 bases spanning the gap. The CDR3 sequence is CASSHSSGVGNEQFF. The CDR3 DNA reads as TGTGCCAGCTCACATTCGAGCGGAGTTGGCAATGAGCAGTTCTTC.

In its sample, this clonotype was seen many times. The chain recombines TRBV11-2 with TRBJ2-3; perhaps D is TRBD1 or TRBD2 (5 bases each). This CDR3 is built from 14 residues. The germline V gene encodes CDR1 SGHAT and CDR2 FQNNGV. V lost 4 bases to trimming and J lost 5 bases, with 13 bases between them. CDR3 in amino acids: CASSYGGHIDTQYF. The CDR3 DNA reads TGTGCCAGCAGCTACGGAGGACACATAGATACGCAGTATTTT.

This clonotype was observed a handful of times. CDR3 coding DNA: TGTGCCAGCAGGCCCCGGGCCACGGCCGAAGCTTTCTTT. Protein: CASRPRATAEAFF. The chain recombines TRBV2 with TRBJ1-1; D gene unclear. Germline lookup yields CDR1 SNHLY and CDR2 FYNNEI. Trimming took off 6 bases at V and 8 bases at J, with 16 bases between the two ends. The CDR3 loop spans 13 amino acids.

Sample share makes this clonotype medium-sized. V is TRBV5-6 and J is TRBJ1-2; D gene unclear. V gave up 0 bases and J gave up 2 bases, with 11 bases separating them. The CDR3 extends over 15 amino acids. Germline-derived CDR1 and CDR2 are SGHDT and YYEEEE. The CDR3 reads CASSLGPGLNYGYTF. The CDR3 DNA sequence: TGTGCCAGCAGCTTGGGTCCAGGACTCAACTATGGCTACACCTTC.